These 21 T cell receptor beta chains share one sample of origin, sequenced in a study of T-cell reconstitution after alpha-beta-depleted transplantation in children. The library targeted TCRbeta and was prepared with unique molecular identifiers. Via MiXCR, TCRdb re-called the PCR reads, giving one row per CDR3 protein. The repertoire includes about 300,000 distinct CDR3 sequences, around 10% of them detected once, and less than 8% sits in the top ten. Specimen: PBMCs, collected before TCRalphabeta/CD19-depleted stem cell transplant. The receptors here all came from a boy less than two years old with acute myeloid leukemia, due to receive a stem cell transplant.

At least ten counts were recorded for this clonotype. This chain joins TRBV7-2 and TRBJ2-5, with 12 positions matching TRBD2. Germline V gene sequence: CDR1 SGHTA, CDR2 FQGNSA. This CDR3 is 19 amino acids long. The junction had 14 bases not matched to a gene; V was cut back by 0 bases and J by 6 bases. CDR3 amino acids: CASSLAHPLLAGGQKTQYF. CDR3 nucleotides: TGTGCCAGCAGCTTAGCGCATCCCCTACTAGCGGGGGGTCAAAAGACCCAGTACTTC.

The CDR3 loop reads CASRPNRDWVYEQYF. The CDR3 DNA reads as TGTGCCAGCAGGCCAAACAGGGACTGGGTCTACGAGCAGTACTTC. The gene calls are TRBV6-1 and TRBJ2-7; D may correspond to TRBD1 or TRBD2 (6 bases each). The germline V and J ends were trimmed by 6 bases and 3 bases, with 18 bases remaining between them. This CDR3 has 15 residues. Germline loops: CDR1 MNHNS, CDR2 SASEGT.

This clonotype was counted many times. The V gene is TRBV10-2, the J gene TRBJ2-7, with 9 nucleotides matching TRBD1. The CDR3 extends over 17 amino acids. The germline V gene encodes CDR1 WSHSY and CDR2 SAAADI. Losses at the gene ends were 5 bases for V and 0 bases for J; bases not matched to a gene: 11. CDR3 sequence (DNA): TGCGCCAGCAGTACATGGACAGGGGACCTCCTCTCCTACGAGCAGTACTTC. Protein product: CASSTWTGDLLSYEQYF.

This clonotype has at least ten counts. This chain uses TRBV5-1 with TRBJ2-7; D call uncertain. V was trimmed by 5 bases and J by 0 bases, leaving 9 bases between them. CDR3 length: 13 amino acids. Germline CDR1 reads SGHRS; CDR2 reads YFSETQ. CDR3 amino acids: CASRVRSSYEQYF. DNA of the CDR3: TGCGCCAGCAGGGTGCGGAGCTCCTACGAGCAGTACTTC.

This clonotype was seen a handful of times. CDR3 bases: TGCAGCGTTGAAAAGGCGGGAGGGCCAGACAATGAGCAGTTCTTC. Protein product: CSVEKAGGPDNEQFF. V and J are TRBV29-1 and TRBJ2-1; 9 bases are a match to TRBD2. Trimming cost V 2 bases and J 5 bases; bases outside gene matches: 7. The CDR3 sequence is 15 residues long. The germline CDR1 and CDR2 sequences are SQVTM and ANQGSEA.

About this clonotype itself: A much larger clone differs from this one at a single base, so this may be a read error. The V call is TRBV10-3, the J call TRBJ2-7; unclear D gene. The germline V gene has CDR1 ENHRY and CDR2 SYGVKD. Trimming pared 5 bases from V and 3 bases from J, leaving 5 bases between. The CDR3 loop spans 11 amino acids. Here the CDR3 reads CAISTRYEQYF. In DNA form, the CDR3 reads TGTGCCATCAGTACACGCTACGAGCAGTACTTC.

In this sample, this clonotype turned up many times. The chain has TRBV29-1 and TRBJ1-1; 9 positions agree with TRBD1. The germline CDR1 and CDR2 sequences are SQVTM and ANQGSEA. The V and J ends lost 1 base and 0 bases, in that order; junction bases with no gene match: 12. The CDR3 is 18 amino acids. Written as DNA, the CDR3 is TGCAGCGTTGAAGGGACAGGGGACAAAGGGCCCATGAACACTGAAGCTTTCTTT. The encoded protein is CSVEGTGDKGPMNTEAFF. Full variable domain (missing parts from reference TRBV29-1 and TRBJ1-1): SAVISQKPSRDICQRGTSLTIQCQVDSQVTMMFWYRQQPGQSLTLIATANQGSEATYESGFVIDKFPISRPNLTFSTLTVSNMSPEDSSIYLCSVEGTGDKGPMNTEAFFGQGTRLTVV.

This clonotype was recorded many times. V is TRBV20-1 and J is TRBJ2-1, with unresolved D. V was pared by 5 bases and J by 9 bases, with 8 bases between. The CDR3 loop spans 10 amino acids. Germline CDR1 DFQATT, CDR2 SNEGSKA (reference sequence). The CDR3 DNA reads TGCAGTGCTGCCGCTTTTGAGCAGTTCTTC. This gives the protein CSAAAFEQFF.

The rearrangement uses TRBV11-1 and TRBJ2-7; 12 bases fit TRBD2. The V segment lost 0 bases and the J segment 5 bases; nucleotides outside the gene matches: 11. The germline gives CDR1 SGHAT, CDR2 FQDESV (reference sequence). This CDR3 spans 18 amino acids. The CDR3 here is CASSLASFLAGGPNEQYF. The DNA of the CDR3 is TGTGCCAGCAGCTTAGCCTCCTTTCTAGCGGGAGGGCCAAACGAGCAGTACTTC. The variable domain in full, completed from reference TRBV11-1 and TRBJ2-7, reads EAEVAQSPRYKITEKSQAVAFWCDPISGHATLYWYRQILGQGPELLVQFQDESVVDDSQLPKDRFSAERLKGVDSTLKIQPAELGDSAMYLCASSLASFLAGGPNEQYFGPGTRLTVT.

This clonotype was seen at least ten times. This sequence joins TRBV27 and TRBJ2-2, with 8 bases that match TRBD1. Germline V gene lookup returns CDR1 MNHEY and CDR2 SMNVEV (reference sequence). This CDR3 has 14 amino acids. Trimming at V came to 4 bases and at J to 4 bases, leaving 2 bases not matched to a gene. The CDR3 region has the DNA TGTGCCAGCAGTTGGGGACAGGTCACCGGGGAGCTGTTTTTT. This sequence encodes CASSWGQVTGELFF.

The table lists this clonotype with many counts. CDR3 protein: CASSLIGSPLNQPQHF. In DNA form, the CDR3 reads TGTGCCAGCAGTTTAATAGGCAGCCCACTAAATCAGCCCCAGCATTTT. This chain connects TRBV28 to TRBJ1-5; D is unresolved. This CDR3 has 16 residues. With 2 bases removed from V and 4 bases from J, the gap between germline ends came to 15 bases. Germline V gene lookup returns CDR1 MDHEN and CDR2 SYDVKM. The full variable domain, in which reference TRBV28 and TRBJ1-5 provide the parts outside the CDR3, is DVKVTQSSRYLVKRTGEKVFLECVQDMDHENMFWYRQDPGLGLRLIYFSYDVKMKEKGDIPEGYSVSREKKERFSLILESASTNQTSMYLCASSLIGSPLNQPQHFGDGTRLSIL.

This clonotype is medium-sized (0.01 to 0.1%) by share. V gene TRBV3-1 combines with J gene TRBJ2-1; D could derive from TRBD1 or TRBD2 (5 bases each). The germline V gene encodes CDR1 LGHDT and CDR2 YNNKEL (reference sequence). This CDR3 is 16 amino acids long. Trimming stripped 1 base from V and 4 bases from J, with 14 bases between. CDR3 sequence: CASSQGGVTTYNEQFF. As DNA, the CDR3 is TGTGCCAGCAGCCAAGGGGGCGTGACTACTTACAATGAGCAGTTCTTC.

This clonotype showed up many times. CDR3 loop: CASSYSPGGVDTQYF. The CDR3 DNA is TGTGCCAGCAGTTACTCACCAGGGGGCGTAGATACGCAGTATTTT. The rearrangement links TRBV6-5 to TRBJ2-3; 8 nucleotides line up with TRBD1. This CDR3 is built from 15 residues. Germline trimming cut 0 bases from V and 5 bases from J; bases unmatched to any gene: 4. In germline, CDR1 is MNHEY, CDR2 SVGAGI.

This clonotype has at least ten counts. The chain is built from TRBV20-1 and TRBJ2-7, with D tentatively TRBD1 (5 bases). With 6 bases removed from V and 2 bases from J, the gap between germline ends came to 14 bases. The CDR3 extends over 13 amino acids. From germline, CDR1 is DFQATT and CDR2 SNEGSKA (reference sequence). The CDR3 sequence: CSASASGTYEQYF. CDR3 bases: TGCAGTGCCTCCGCCTCAGGGACCTACGAGCAGTACTTC.

The J gene is TRBJ1-2, the V gene TRBV7-9, with D possibly matching TRBD1 (6 bases). The germline gives CDR1 SEHNR, CDR2 FQNEAQ (reference sequence). The CDR3 is 15 amino acids. Trimming removed 4 bases from V and 9 bases from J, with 21 bases in between. The CDR3 bases are TGTGCCAGCAGCTCTCAGGGGCGGTCGAGGGGACGCTACACCTTC. Translation gives CASSSQGRSRGRYTF.

This clonotype was detected only a few times. The chain links TRBV2 to TRBJ2-3; D may be TRBD1 or TRBD2 (5 bases each). The length of the CDR3 is 14 residues. V gave up 3 bases and J gave up 3 bases, with 10 bases separating them. Germline assignment: CDR1 SNHLY and CDR2 FYNNEI. CDR3 nucleotide sequence: TGTGCCAGCAGTGAGCCGGGACGGACAGATACGCAGTATTTT. Amino acid sequence: CASSEPGRTDTQYF.

This clonotype was counted at least ten times. The genes are TRBV11-2 and TRBJ2-3; 7 bases are a match to TRBD2. Per the germline V gene, CDR1 is SGHAT and CDR2 is FQNNGV. The CDR3 sequence is 15 residues long. J gave up 3 bases and V 4 bases, and 7 bases lay outside the gene matches. The CDR3 coding sequence is TGTGCCAGCAGCTCAAGACTAGCTGGGACAGATACGCAGTATTTT. Its protein product is CASSSRLAGTDTQYF.

This clonotype was recorded a few times. This may stem from a read error, because a much larger clone lies one nucleotide away. The chain combines TRBV2 with TRBJ2-7; D not resolved. The germline V gene has CDR1 SNHLY and CDR2 FYNNEI. V lost 3 bases to trimming and J lost 2 bases, with 2 bases between them. This CDR3 has 11 residues. The CDR3 nucleotides read TGTGCCAGCAGTGAGACCTACGAGCAGTACTTC. Amino acids: CASSETYEQYF. The full variable domain, rest sourced from reference TRBV2 and TRBJ2-7, is EPEVTQTPSHQVTQMGQEVILRCVPISNHLYFYWYRQILGQKVEFLVSFYNNEISEKSEIFDDQFSVERPDGSNFTLKIRSTKLEDSAMYFCASSETYEQYFGPGTRLTVT.

In its sample, this clonotype was seen once. This may come from a read error, since a much larger clone is one base off. The CDR3 loop is CASSVLMTRAPYEQNF. In nucleotides, the CDR3 is TGTGCCAGCAGCGTGCTAATGACTAGAGCCCCCTACGAGCAGAACTTC. The chain recombines TRBV5-6 with TRBJ2-7; TRBD2 is a possible D gene (6 bases). The CDR3 has 16 amino acids. Germline-derived CDR1 and CDR2 are SGHDT and YYEEEE.

This clonotype was detected ten times or more. V gene TRBV29-1 combines with J gene TRBJ2-1; 9 nucleotides agree with TRBD2. J was trimmed by 8 bases and V by 3 bases; bases with no gene match: 5. The germline gives CDR1 SQVTM, CDR2 ANQGSEA. This CDR3 has 13 residues. DNA of the CDR3: TGCAGCGTTGAGCCGACTAGCGGCTATGAGCAGTTCTTC. Protein product: CSVEPTSGYEQFF.

This clonotype was recorded at least ten times. This chain joins TRBV7-8 and TRBJ2-7, with D unclear. V was clipped by 1 base and J by 3 bases, with 10 bases between them. Per the germline V gene, CDR1 is SGHVS and CDR2 is FQNEAQ. The CDR3 is 14 amino acids. The CDR3 bases are TGTGCCAGCAGCTTAGGTGGCTCCGTCTACGAGCAGTACTTC. Translation gives CASSLGGSVYEQYF.